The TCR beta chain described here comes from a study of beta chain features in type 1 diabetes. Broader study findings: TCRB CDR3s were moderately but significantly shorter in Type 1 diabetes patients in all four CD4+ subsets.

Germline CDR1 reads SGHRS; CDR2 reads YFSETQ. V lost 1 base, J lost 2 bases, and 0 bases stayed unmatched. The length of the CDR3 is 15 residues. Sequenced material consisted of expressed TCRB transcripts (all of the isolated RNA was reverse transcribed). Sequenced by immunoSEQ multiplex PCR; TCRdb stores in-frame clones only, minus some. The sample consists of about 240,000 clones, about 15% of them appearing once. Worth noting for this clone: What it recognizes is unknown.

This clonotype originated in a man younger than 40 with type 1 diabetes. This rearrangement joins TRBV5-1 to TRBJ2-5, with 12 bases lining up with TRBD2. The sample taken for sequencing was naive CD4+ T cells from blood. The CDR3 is CASSLTSGGQETQYF. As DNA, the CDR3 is TGCGCCAGCAGCTTGACTAGCGGGGGGCAAGAGACCCAGTACTTC.